These 7 T cell receptor beta chains were sequenced from one sample in a study of cytomegalovirus exposure and HLA in healthy donors. The PCR employed 60 Vbeta primers together with 13 Jbeta primers. Here immunoSEQ multiplex PCR was the method, and the copy in TCRdb shows in-frame clones only, minus some. The data show under 150,000 clones, with 67% seen just once and roughly 8.7% held by the top ten. The sequenced sample was PBMCs. These receptors all stem from a man between 18 and 29 years old in good health and CMV-seropositive.

CDR3 loop: CASSLQVNEKLFF. The CDR3 DNA is TGTGCCAGCAGCTTACAGGTTAATGAAAAACTGTTTTTT. The chain uses TRBV11-2 and TRBJ1-4; no reliable D call. The V end was cut by 2 bases, the J end by 4 bases, with 5 bases between. Germline assignment: CDR1 SGHAT and CDR2 FQNNGV. The CDR3 sequence is 13 residues long.

The chain recombines TRBV2 with TRBJ2-7; 7 bases are shared with TRBD1. The CDR3 contains 13 residues. Germline CDR1 reads SNHLY; CDR2 reads FYNNEI. V lost 7 bases and J lost 5; bases outside the gene matches: 8. In nucleotides, the CDR3 is TGTGCCAGCACTAGGAACAGGGGCAACGAGCAGTACGTC. This translates into CASTRNRGNEQYV.

In this sample, this clone turned up a few times. The J gene is TRBJ2-7, the V gene TRBV18; tentatively, D is TRBD1 (6 bases). Germline CDR1 and CDR2: KGHSH and LQKENI. The CDR3 is made up of 12 amino acids. Trimming took 3 bases from V and 6 from J, leaving 9 bases between them. Here the CDR3 DNA reads TGTGCCAGCTCACCGGACAGTTCCGAGCAGTACGTC. This codes for CASSPDSSEQYV.

This rearrangement joins TRBV6-1 to TRBJ1-5; tentatively, D is TRBD1 (5 bases). This CDR3 is built from 17 residues. Trimming cost V 4 bases and J 0 bases, with 16 bases left between them. Per the germline V gene, CDR1 is MNHNS and CDR2 is SASEGT. The CDR3 spells CASSVLQGLNSNQPQHF. DNA of the CDR3: TGTGCCAGCAGTGTGTTGCAGGGACTTAATAGCAATCAGCCCCAGCATTTT.

The V call is TRBV7-3, the J call TRBJ2-3, with a possible D match to TRBD2 (5 bases). The CDR3 has 15 amino acids. CDR1 SGHTA and CDR2 FQGTGA come from the germline V gene. V was pared by 5 bases and J by 1 base, with 13 bases between. CDR3 protein: CASSHGLAGTDTQYF. CDR3 coding DNA: TGTGCCAGCAGCCACGGGCTAGCAGGCACAGATACGCAGTATTTT.

J is TRBJ2-3 and V is TRBV15; D perhaps matches TRBD2 (5 bases). V was cut by 5 bases and J by 1 base, with 16 bases left in between. From germline, CDR1 is LNHNV and CDR2 YYDKDF (reference sequence). The CDR3 has 16 residues. This chain's CDR3 is CATSGWPGSGTDTQYF. The CDR3 DNA follows: TGTGCCACCAGCGGCTGGCCGGGGTCGGGCACAGATACGCAGTATTTT.

This chain connects TRBV11-2 to TRBJ2-5, with TRBD1 matching 9 bases. CDR1 is SGHAT, CDR2 FQNNGV, per germline. CDR3 length: 18 amino acids. The V segment lost 3 bases and the J segment 1 base; nucleotides outside the gene matches: 12. CDR3 DNA sequence: TGTGCCAGCAGCTTCTTTTCCCCGGGACAGGGCCCCCAAGAGACCCAGTACTTC. Translated: CASSFFSPGQGPQETQYF. Full variable domain (missing parts from reference TRBV11-2 and TRBJ2-5): EAGVAQSPRYKIIEKRQSVAFWCNPISGHATLYWYQQILGQGPKLLIQFQNNGVVDDSQLPKDRFSAERLKGVDSTLKIQPAKLEDSAVYLCASSFFSPGQGPQETQYFGPGTRLLVL.